This is a list of T cell receptor beta chains from one sample in a study of cytomegalovirus exposure and HLA in healthy donors. Sequencing used immunoSEQ multiplex PCR; TCRdb keeps in-frame clones, though not all of them. The sample holds more than 100,000 clones, around 66% seen once. Sequencing used PBMCs. Source of these receptors: a woman aged 40 to 50 in good health and CMV-seropositive. CDR3s include the opening cysteine and the closing phenylalanine or tryptophan. Each record gives: CDR3 DNA, CDR3 protein, V gene, clone size, D gene, J gene, CDR3 length. D genes are given only for firm matches. The size field is filled for only some rows; it gives once, few, many or a size class.

TGTGCCAGTAGTGACTTAGCGGGAGACTACAATGAGCAGTTCTTC	CASSDLAGDYNEQFF	TRBV19	NA	TRBD2	TRBJ2-1	15
TGTGCCAGCAGTTCTATACTTGGACAGATCTCTGGGGCCAACGTCCTGACTTTC	CASSSILGQISGANVLTF	TRBV27	NA	NA	TRBJ2-6	18
TGTGCCAGCAGCTTCTCTTGGGGGGGCAGGACCTACTACGAGCAGTACTTC	CASSFSWGGRTYYEQYF	TRBV11-2	few	NA	TRBJ2-7	17
TGTGCTAGCAGCCCCGGGACTAGCGGGAGAGCCCAAGAGACCCAGTACTTC	CASSPGTSGRAQETQYF	TRBV7-7	NA	TRBD2	TRBJ2-5	17
TGTGCCAGCAGCTGGGGACAGGCTAACTATGGCTACACCTTC	CASSWGQANYGYTF	TRBV5-6	NA	TRBD1	TRBJ1-2	14
TGTGCCAGCAGCCCAGGACAGCGTTCCTATGGCTGCACCTTC	CASSPGQRSYGCTF	TRBV13	NA	NA	TRBJ1-2	14
TGTGCCAGCAGCTTGGGGGGGCTGAACTATGGCTACACCTTC	CASSLGGLNYGYTF	TRBV5-4	NA	NA	TRBJ1-2	14
TGTGCCAGCACCTTAGGGGGTACGGGAAACACCATATATTTT	CASTLGGTGNTIYF	TRBV28	NA	NA	TRBJ1-3	14
TGCAGCGTGCCCGGGGAGGGGGACAGGGGGGCCAGCGGGGAGCTGTTTTTT	CSVPGEGDRGASGELFF	TRBV29-1	NA	TRBD1	TRBJ2-2	17
TGTGCCACCACCAGACAGGGGGCACGAGAGACCCAGTACTTC	CATTRQGARETQYF	TRBV6-1	NA	TRBD1	TRBJ2-5	14
TGTGCCAGCAGCTCCTCGACAGGGGGTCATGAAAAACTGTTTTTT	CASSSSTGGHEKLFF	TRBV13	NA	TRBD1	TRBJ1-4	15
TGTGCCAGTAGTATGAACAGGGGGGGAGCTTTCTTT	CASSMNRGGAFF	TRBV19	NA	TRBD1	TRBJ1-1	12
TGTGCCAGCAGCGCCTGGGAGGGAGAGCAGTACTTC	CASSAWEGEQYF	TRBV7-6	once	TRBD2	TRBJ2-7	12
TGTGCCAGCAAGTCGGGCTCCTTTGGGAGGCCCCAGCATTTT	CASKSGSFGRPQHF	TRBV6-6	NA	NA	TRBJ1-5	14